The source of this T cell receptor beta chain is a study of blood T cell repertoires in COVID-19. On the study more broadly: Whether acute or convalescent, the COVID-19 samples came from the United States, Italy and Spain.

Source study methods: Estimates of nucleated cell counts were drawn from the amplification of reference gene primers. Assay: immunoSEQ multiplex PCR; the TCRdb copy retains only in-frame clones and omits some. V, J and clone size were drawn from that table, and D and trimming were deduced from the DNA. Here the sample spans about 200,000 clones, 75% to 85% being singletons. The CDR3 sequence is 13 residues long. Germline CDR1 is LGHNA and CDR2 is YSLEER. The V gene lost 0 bases and the J gene lost 8 bases, with 8 bases spanning the gap. The cohort comprised adults aged roughly 18 to 95 years residing in 20 to 30 US areas. Cohort 3 donors were reported recovered after two negative PCRs, clearance, or symptom resolution.

The chain is built from TRBV4-3 and TRBJ2-1, with D possibly TRBD2 on 5 matching bases. Input material: PBMCs or T cells enriched from blood (not recorded which). The sequence derives from a man aged 35 to 55 who had recovered from COVID-19. The CDR3 DNA follows: TGCGCCAGCAGCCAAGATCTAGCCTATGAGCAGTTCTTC. This gives the protein CASSQDLAYEQFF.